The 27 T cell receptor beta chains reported below all come from one sample, sequenced in a study of cytomegalovirus exposure and HLA in healthy donors. Primers for the PCR totalled 60 Vbeta and 13 Jbeta. Produced via immunoSEQ multiplex PCR; TCRdb's table is partial and in-frame only. The ten top clones account for about 1.6%, within a sample of 130,000 or so clones. The sequencing sample was made of PBMCs. Receptors were obtained from a woman aged 40 to 50 in good health and CMV-seronegative.

The rearrangement links TRBV9 to TRBJ1-6; D is unclear. There are 15 residues in the CDR3. Germline assignment: CDR1 SGDLS and CDR2 YYNGEE. V was trimmed by 4 bases and J by 8 bases, leaving 16 bases between them. CDR3 loop: CASSTNPDGDSPLHF. In nucleotides, the CDR3 is TGTGCCAGCAGCACCAACCCGGACGGGGATTCACCCCTCCACTTT.

The V and J genes are TRBV11-2 and TRBJ1-1, with a weak D call TRBD1 (5 bases). Trimming took 5 bases from V and 1 from J, leaving 17 bases between them. This CDR3 has 16 residues. Germline V gene sequence: CDR1 SGHAT, CDR2 FQNNGV. As DNA, the CDR3 is TGTGCCAGCAGCCGCAGGGTAGGCGTCGCGAACACTGAAGCTTTCTTT. Translated, it gives CASSRRVGVANTEAFF.

The chain joins TRBV28 to TRBJ1-2, with 8 bases identical to TRBD1. From germline, CDR1 is MDHEN and CDR2 SYDVKM. The length of the CDR3 is 12 residues. V trimming: 9 bases; J trimming: 5 bases; junction bases outside the gene matches: 5. CDR3 nucleotide sequence: TGTGCCAGTCGCCGGGACAGGTATGGCTACACCTTC. Translation gives CASRRDRYGYTF.

V usage is TRBV19 and J usage is TRBJ2-7; the D gene is possibly TRBD1 (6 bases). The V gene's germline CDR1 is LNHDA and CDR2 SQIVND (reference sequence). V was clipped by 2 bases and J by 2 bases, with 13 bases between them. The CDR3 is made up of 15 amino acids. This CDR3 reads CASSISLDSPYEQYF. DNA for the CDR3: TGTGCCAGTAGTATATCCCTGGACAGTCCCTACGAGCAGTACTTC.

The rearrangement joins TRBV2 to TRBJ2-5; 10 bases match TRBD2. This CDR3 region has 15 residues. The V gene's germline CDR1 is SNHLY and CDR2 FYNNEI. V was pared by 3 bases and J by 7 bases, with 8 bases of the junction left unmatched. The CDR3 here is CASSESGGARVTQYF. The CDR3 nucleotides read TGTGCCAGCAGTGAGAGCGGGGGGGCCCGGGTGACCCAGTACTTC.

The chain has TRBV7-2 and TRBJ2-4; a weak D match, TRBD2 (6 bases). Trimming shortened V by 0 bases and J by 1 base, and 10 bases separated the two germline ends. The CDR3 is 16 residues long. Germline values: CDR1 SGHTA, CDR2 FQGNSA. The CDR3 protein is CASSLAGGRAKNIQYF. The CDR3, as DNA: TGTGCCAGCAGCTTAGCGGGGGGAAGGGCCAAAAACATTCAGTACTTC. Full variable domain (missing parts from reference TRBV7-2 and TRBJ2-4): GAGVSQSPSNKVTEKGKDVELRCDPISGHTALYWYRQSLGQGLEFLIYFQGNSAPDKSGLPSDRFSAERTGGSVSTLTIQRTQQEDSAVYLCASSLAGGRAKNIQYFGAGTRLSVL.

The V call is TRBV5-4, the J call TRBJ1-2; 12 bases fit TRBD1. V shed 2 bases, J shed 7 bases, and the junction held 9 bases outside the gene matches. CDR3 length equals 16 residues. Germline CDR1 reads SGHNT; CDR2 reads YYREEE (reference sequence). The CDR3 loop reads CASSLGRDRGRRGYTF. The DNA for the CDR3 is TGTGCCAGCAGCTTAGGTAGGGACAGGGGGCGCCGTGGCTACACCTTC.

CDR3: CASSEAGLALETQYF. CDR3 coding DNA: TGTGCCAGCAGTGAAGCGGGACTAGCGTTAGAGACCCAGTACTTC. This rearrangement joins TRBV2 to TRBJ2-5, with TRBD2 identical over 10 bases. Trimming removed 0 bases from V and 4 bases from J; junction bases left unmatched: 2. Germline CDR1 reads SNHLY; CDR2 reads FYNNEI. This CDR3 has 15 residues.

The chain has TRBV28 and TRBJ1-1; possibly TRBD1 for D (5 bases). V shed 0 bases and J shed 5 bases, with 10 bases lying between them. The CDR3 sequence is 14 residues long. Germline V CDR1 and CDR2: MDHEN, SYDVKM. The DNA of the CDR3 is TGTGCCAGCAGTTTATGGGGGGGAGGGACTGAAGCTTTCTTT. Protein product: CASSLWGGGTEAFF.

The chain uses TRBV7-9 and TRBJ2-5; TRBD2 matches at 7 bases. This CDR3 spans 14 amino acids. V gave up 5 bases and J gave up 4 bases; unmatched junction bases: 7. From germline, CDR1 is SEHNR and CDR2 FQNEAQ (reference sequence). CDR3 region: CASSRPGGGETQYF. DNA of the CDR3: TGTGCCAGCAGCCGCCCGGGGGGAGGAGAGACCCAGTACTTC.

V and J are TRBV6-1 and TRBJ2-1, with D tentatively TRBD2 (5 bases). This CDR3 region has 14 residues. Trimming pared 0 bases from V and 5 bases from J, leaving 8 bases between. In germline, CDR1 is MNHNS, CDR2 SASEGT. CDR3 DNA: TGTGCCAGCAGTGAAGCAGGAGGAAACAATGAGCAGTTCTTC. Protein product: CASSEAGGNNEQFF.

The chain has TRBV19 and TRBJ1-5; D might be TRBD1 (5 bases). Germline CDR1 and CDR2: LNHDA and SQIVND (reference sequence). V lost 4 bases and J lost 2, with 15 bases in between. The CDR3 spans 16 residues. The DNA for the CDR3 is TGTGCCAGTAGTACCCCGGGCAGGGCGGGCAATCAGCCCCAGCATTTT. Encoded protein: CASSTPGRAGNQPQHF.

V and J are TRBV28 and TRBJ1-2; D gene unclear. This CDR3 has 15 amino acids. Trimming cost V 7 bases and J 4 bases, with 19 bases left between them. Germline-derived CDR1 and CDR2 are MDHEN and SYDVKM. This CDR3 is CASTPTGGNPYGYTF. For the CDR3, the DNA is TGTGCCAGCACCCCAACCGGAGGAAATCCCTATGGCTACACCTTC.

V gene TRBV18 combines with J gene TRBJ2-7; 8 bases fit TRBD1. The germline gives CDR1 KGHSH, CDR2 LQKENI. This CDR3 comprises 12 residues. V was clipped by 6 bases and J by 6 bases; unmatched bases: 4. In DNA form, the CDR3 reads TGTGCCAGCTCTCGCGACAGGGGCGAGCAGTACGTC. Amino acids: CASSRDRGEQYV.

The chain employs TRBV6-5 and TRBJ2-3, with TRBD2 matching 9 bases. Trimming removed 2 bases from V and 3 bases from J; junction bases left unmatched: 6. The length of the CDR3 is 16 residues. Germline loops: CDR1 MNHEY, CDR2 SVGAGI. In DNA, the CDR3 is TGTGCCAGCAGTTACCCGAGTAGCGGGGGAACAGATACGCAGTATTTT. Its translation is CASSYPSSGGTDTQYF.

The chain recombines TRBV28 with TRBJ1-1; D not certain. The length of the CDR3 is 14 residues. Between the trimmed V and J ends, which lost 6 bases and 5 bases, there was a span of 16 bases. Looked up from germline, CDR1 is MDHEN and CDR2 is SYDVKM. The CDR3 protein is CASRVGLGWTEAFF. CDR3 sequence (DNA): TGTGCCAGCAGAGTAGGACTTGGGTGGACTGAAGCTTTCTTT.

The V gene is TRBV7-2, the J gene TRBJ1-2, with D possibly being TRBD1 (5 bases). CDR1 SGHTA and CDR2 FQGNSA come from the germline V gene. V shed 5 bases and J shed 4 bases, with 14 bases lying between them. This CDR3 spans 14 amino acids. CDR3 in DNA: TGTGCCAGCAGCCCAGGTCAGGGTGGCTATGGCTACACCTTC. It yields the protein CASSPGQGGYGYTF.

The chain employs TRBV5-1 and TRBJ2-3; the D is unclear. Trimming shortened V by 0 bases and J by 0 bases, and 8 bases separated the two germline ends. The CDR3 length is 15 residues. Germline V gene lookup returns CDR1 SGHRS and CDR2 YFSETQ. The CDR3 spells CASSLEAASTDTQYF. The CDR3 region has the DNA TGCGCCAGCAGCTTGGAGGCGGCTAGCACAGATACGCAGTATTTT.

This rearrangement joins TRBV10-3 to TRBJ2-2; 7 nucleotides match TRBD2. Germline V gives CDR1 ENHRY, CDR2 SYGVKD. The CDR3 runs 17 residues. Trimming took 7 bases from V and 0 from J; bases not matched to a gene: 11. CDR3 amino acids: CAINAIREATNTGELFF. CDR3 DNA: TGTGCCATCAATGCAATCCGGGAGGCAACGAACACCGGGGAGCTGTTTTTT.

The gene calls are TRBV27 and TRBJ2-1; TRBD1 might be the D (6 bases). This CDR3 spans 16 amino acids. Deletions cut 3 bases from V and 4 bases from J, with 16 bases between. Per germline, CDR1 MNHEY and CDR2 SMNVEV (reference sequence). CDR3 in DNA: TGTGCCAGCAGTTTTGGGAACAGGGTCCCATACAATGAGCAGTTCTTC. Translation: CASSFGNRVPYNEQFF.

The rearrangement uses TRBV28 and TRBJ1-5; D may be TRBD1 (5 bases). V lost 7 bases to trimming and J lost 9 bases, with 16 bases between them. Germline V gene lookup returns CDR1 MDHEN and CDR2 SYDVKM. The length of the CDR3 is 13 residues. CDR3: CASNEVRVGPQHF. The CDR3 DNA reads as TGTGCCAGCAATGAGGTCAGGGTCGGGCCCCAGCATTTT. The variable domain in full, completed from reference TRBV28 and TRBJ1-5, reads DVKVTQSSRYLVKRTGEKVFLECVQDMDHENMFWYRQDPGLGLRLIYFSYDVKMKEKGDIPEGYSVSREKKERFSLILESASTNQTSMYLCASNEVRVGPQHFGDGTRLSIL.

The V call is TRBV6-1, the J call TRBJ2-2; 11 nucleotides align to TRBD1. Trimming took 4 bases from V and 5 from J; bases not matched to a gene: 9. CDR1 MNHNS and CDR2 SASEGT come from the germline V gene. This CDR3 is built from 17 residues. Written as DNA, the CDR3 is TGTGCCAGCAGTGCTAGGGGAGGGACAGGGGGAACCGGGGAGCTGTTTTTT. Translating gives CASSARGGTGGTGELFF.

The chain joins TRBV5-4 to TRBJ1-1; 10 bases match TRBD1. Germline CDR1 reads SGHNT; CDR2 reads YYREEE (reference sequence). Trimming cost V 4 bases and J 3 bases; bases outside gene matches: 12. The CDR3 extends over 17 amino acids. The CDR3 DNA reads as TGTGCCAGCAGCCCAAAACCGGGACAGGGGCTTTACACTGAAGCTTTCTTT. This encodes CASSPKPGQGLYTEAFF.

The V and J genes are TRBV6-1 and TRBJ1-6; no definite D call. Germline CDR1 and CDR2: MNHNS and SASEGT. The CDR3 length is 14 residues. The ends were cut back, 1 base at V and 7 bases at J, with 8 bases in the middle. This CDR3 reads CASSEVLRNSPLHF. As DNA, the CDR3 is TGTGCCAGCAGTGAAGTCCTCAGAAATTCACCCCTCCACTTT.

V usage is TRBV4-1 and J usage is TRBJ1-4, with 10 bases matching TRBD1. J lost 7 bases, V lost 1 base, and 9 bases had no gene match. CDR3 size: 17 residues. CDR1 and CDR2 (germline): MGHRA, YSYEKL. CDR3: CASSQVDPRDRGEKLFF. CDR3 sequence (DNA): TGCGCCAGCAGCCAAGTAGACCCCCGGGACAGGGGTGAAAAACTGTTTTTT.

This chain links TRBV4-2 with TRBJ1-3; 8 bases are a match to TRBD1. V lost 4 bases and J lost 1; bases outside the gene matches: 6. The CDR3 is 16 residues long. Germline V gene lookup returns CDR1 LGHNA and CDR2 YNFKEQ. The chain's CDR3 is CASSLGQGVSGNTIYF. In DNA, the CDR3 is TGTGCCAGCAGCCTCGGACAGGGCGTATCTGGAAACACCATATATTTT.

CDR3 nucleotides: TGCGCCAGCAGCTTGGCCTTTCAACAGGGTACTGGCTACACCTTC. Protein product: CASSLAFQQGTGYTF. The rearrangement uses TRBV5-1 and TRBJ1-2; D possibly corresponds to TRBD1 (6 bases). In germline, CDR1 is SGHRS, CDR2 YFSETQ. V lost 0 bases, J lost 7 bases, and 16 bases lay in between. This CDR3 is 15 amino acids long.